This T cell receptor beta chain was recorded in a study of cytomegalovirus exposure and HLA in healthy donors. As for the donors, each was a healthy bone marrow donor. Whole-study findings and limits: Later analysis suggested most CMV-associated TCR beta chains were HLA-restricted. What a later analysis reportedly showed was that an Asian-associated ancestry cluster had fewer N-insertions than the approximately 670-donor mean. Three chains linked to CMV were shown in vitro to be specific for CMV antigens.

60 Vbeta and 13 Jbeta primers were used in PCR. The repertoire was sequenced with immunoSEQ multiplex PCR; TCRdb's copy has only in-frame clones and lacks some. This table holds 100,000 to 150,000 clones, approximately 80% found once. The J segment lost 6 bases and the V segment lost 5 bases, leaving 3 bases of the junction unmatched. In germline, CDR1 is GTSNPN, CDR2 SVGIG (reference sequence). CDR3 length: 12 amino acids. This clone was observed once. Its antigen is still unknown. V usage is TRBV30 and J usage is TRBJ1-2; the match to TRBD1 covers 10 bases. Input material: PBMCs. The source of this sequence is a boy younger than 10 in good health and CMV-seronegative. The CDR3 loop is CAWDRGQHGYTF. DNA for the CDR3: TGTGCCTGGGACAGGGGGCAGCATGGCTACACCTTC.